The 22 T cell receptor beta chains below come from one sample, sequenced in a study of glioma-infiltrating T cells after dendritic cell vaccination. The method was immunoSEQ multiplex PCR; TCRdb's version includes in-frame clones alone and lacks a portion of them. This table has approximately 85,000 clones, around 84% appearing once. Time point reported: after dendritic cell vaccination, including at tumor progression/relapse. The sample in question was blood, obtained after dendritic cell vaccination. The receptors were sampled from a human donor with glioblastoma.

The chain is built from TRBV19 and TRBJ2-3; the D gene is possibly TRBD1 (5 bases). Germline V CDR1 and CDR2: LNHDA, SQIVND (reference sequence). The CDR3 consists of 16 residues. V gave up 4 bases and J gave up 4 bases, with 18 bases separating them. DNA for the CDR3: TGTGCCAGTAGTAGACGACAGCAGGCGTGGGCAGATACGCAGTATTTT. It specifies CASSRRQQAWADTQYF.

The V and J genes are TRBV27 and TRBJ2-3, with TRBD1 matching over 12 bases. Looked up from germline, CDR1 is MNHEY and CDR2 is SMNVEV (reference sequence). V lost 0 bases to trimming and J lost 4 bases; unmatched junction nucleotides: 17. This CDR3 has 21 amino acids. In DNA form, the CDR3 reads TGTGCCAGCAGTTTATCGCCCCCCCTTCCGGGACAGGGGGCAGGGGCAGATACGCAGTATTTT. Its protein is CASSLSPPLPGQGAGADTQYF.

The V and J genes are TRBV11-2 and TRBJ2-3; possibly TRBD1 for D (6 bases). V was trimmed by 0 bases and J by 1 base, leaving 8 bases between them. The V gene's germline CDR1 is SGHAT and CDR2 FQNNGV. This CDR3 is 15 amino acids long. CDR3 bases: TGTGCCAGCAGCTTAGACAGGGGTCGCACAGATACGCAGTATTTT. It is translated as CASSLDRGRTDTQYF.

This chain links TRBV7-2 with TRBJ1-2; maybe TRBD1 (6 bases). Germline CDR1 and CDR2: SGHTA and FQGNSA. Deletions cut 5 bases from V and 4 bases from J, with 11 bases between. The CDR3 runs 13 residues. The CDR3 DNA follows: TGTGCCAGCAGCGTACAGGGTGGCTATGGCTACACCTTC. This translates into CASSVQGGYGYTF.

This chain joins TRBV10-2 and TRBJ2-3; 12 nucleotides line up with TRBD2. Trimming at V came to 10 bases and at J to 7 bases, leaving 9 bases not matched to a gene. The CDR3 is made up of 14 amino acids. CDR1 and CDR2 from the germline V gene are WSHSY and SAAADI. This CDR3 reads CATQLAGGTNTQYF. The CDR3 coding sequence is TGCGCCACCCAACTAGCGGGGGGCACGAATACGCAGTATTTT.

A few counts support this clone. V and J are TRBV18 and TRBJ2-7; 9 bases are a match to TRBD1. This CDR3 is built from 14 residues. Germline assignment: CDR1 KGHSH and CDR2 LQKENI. Losses at the gene ends were 4 bases for V and 3 bases for J; bases not matched to a gene: 4. CDR3 amino acids: CASSLRQGVYEQYF. Written as DNA, the CDR3 is TGTGCCAGCTCACTACGACAGGGGGTCTACGAGCAGTACTTC.

The CDR3 sequence is CASSLGPGGNYGYTF. The CDR3 coding sequence is TGCGCCAGCAGCTTAGGACCAGGGGGCAACTATGGCTACACCTTC. The J gene is TRBJ1-2, the V gene TRBV5-1, with 8 bases fitting TRBD1. Germline V gene sequence: CDR1 SGHRS, CDR2 YFSETQ. This CDR3 has 15 residues. Trimming took 2 bases from V and 2 from J; bases not matched to a gene: 5.

The chain combines TRBV28 with TRBJ2-7, with 10 bases lining up with TRBD1. V was clipped by 5 bases and J by 5 bases; unmatched bases: 6. Per germline, CDR1 MDHEN and CDR2 SYDVKM. The CDR3 is made up of 14 amino acids. The CDR3 bases are TGTGCCAGCAGTCGACAGGGGGCGCGCGACGAGCAGTACTTC. As protein: CASSRQGARDEQYF.

This sequence joins TRBV6-5 and TRBJ2-6, with D possibly being TRBD1 (5 bases). CDR1 and CDR2 (germline): MNHEY, SVGAGI. The CDR3 totals 16 residues. The germline V and J ends were trimmed by 4 bases and 0 bases, with 10 bases remaining between them. The chain's CDR3 is CASSSTQASGANVLTF. CDR3 DNA sequence: TGTGCCAGCAGTTCAACACAGGCCTCTGGGGCCAACGTCCTGACTTTC.

The genes are TRBV9 and TRBJ2-3, with D tentatively TRBD1 (5 bases). Germline assignment: CDR1 SGDLS and CDR2 YYNGEE. This CDR3 is built from 15 residues. Between the trimmed V and J ends, which lost 0 bases and 0 bases, there was a span of 8 bases. CDR3 region: CASSVGGASTDTQYF. In DNA form, the CDR3 reads TGTGCCAGCAGCGTAGGTGGGGCCAGCACAGATACGCAGTATTTT.

This chain connects TRBV10-3 to TRBJ2-2, with 8 bases that match TRBD2. V was clipped by 4 bases and J by 5 bases; unmatched bases: 3. The germline CDR1 and CDR2 sequences are ENHRY and SYGVKD. There are 14 residues in the CDR3. CDR3 loop: CAISVPGGTGELFF. The CDR3 region has the DNA TGTGCCATCAGTGTGCCGGGAGGGACCGGGGAGCTGTTTTTT.

This sequence joins TRBV5-1 and TRBJ2-1; tentative D call: TRBD2 (7 bases). Germline CDR1 and CDR2: SGHRS and YFSETQ. The CDR3 contains 17 residues. V was clipped by 0 bases and J by 6 bases, with 19 bases between them. The CDR3 loop reads CASSLGLGGPSVNEQFF. For the CDR3, the DNA is TGCGCCAGCAGCTTGGGACTCGGGGGGCCCTCAGTCAATGAGCAGTTCTTC.

This chain joins TRBV7-3 and TRBJ2-7; 9 bases match TRBD1. J gave up 2 bases and V 5 bases, and 7 bases lay outside the gene matches. The CDR3 is 15 amino acids. Per the germline V gene, CDR1 is SGHTA and CDR2 is FQGTGA. CDR3 residues: CASSPGQGHTYEQYF. DNA for the CDR3: TGTGCCAGCAGCCCGGGACAGGGCCATACCTACGAGCAGTACTTC.

This clone appeared a single time. J is TRBJ1-2 and V is TRBV10-3; no firm D call. Germline lookup yields CDR1 ENHRY and CDR2 SYGVKD. With 3 bases removed from V and 6 bases from J, the gap between germline ends came to 8 bases. The CDR3 has 12 residues. CDR3 region: CAISDWQNGYTF. The CDR3 coding sequence is TGTGCCATCAGTGATTGGCAGAATGGCTACACCTTC.

The chain carries TRBV25-1 and TRBJ2-3; D uncertain. The CDR3 extends over 13 amino acids. In germline, CDR1 is MGHDK, CDR2 SYGVNS. The V end was cut by 1 base, the J end by 1 base, with 3 bases between. CDR3 DNA sequence: TGTGCCAGCAGTGAATTCGGCACAGATACGCAGTATTTT. Translating gives CASSEFGTDTQYF.

The chain is built from TRBV2 and TRBJ2-2, with TRBD2 identical over 7 bases. CDR1 and CDR2 (germline): SNHLY, FYNNEI. The CDR3 is made up of 17 amino acids. Trimming removed 5 bases from V and 4 bases from J; junction bases left unmatched: 13. The CDR3: CASSQEAPGLITGELFF. The DNA of the CDR3 is TGTGCCAGCAGTCAGGAGGCGCCGGGACTAATCACCGGGGAGCTGTTTTTT.

The V call is TRBV5-1, the J call TRBJ1-1; 9 bases are shared with TRBD1. CDR1 is SGHRS, CDR2 YFSETQ, per germline. The V and J ends lost 5 bases and 5 bases, in that order; junction bases with no gene match: 4. This CDR3 contains 13 residues. The CDR3 nucleotides are TGCGCCAGCAGTTCCGACAGGGGGACTGAAGCTTTCTTT. It encodes CASSSDRGTEAFF. Combining the CDR3 with reference TRBV5-1 and TRBJ1-1 gives the whole variable domain KAGVTQTPRYLIKTRGQQVTLSCSPISGHRSVSWYQQTPGQGLQFLFEYFSETQRNKGNFPGRFSGRQFSNSRSEMNVSTLELGDSALYLCASSSDRGTEAFFGQGTRLTVV.

The chain employs TRBV9 and TRBJ1-2; 7 nucleotides match TRBD1. After removal of 0 bases from V and 1 base from J, the junction contained 9 bases not matched to a gene. Germline V gene data show CDR1 as SGDLS and CDR2 as YYNGEE. The CDR3 contains 17 residues. This CDR3 reads CASSVVAGQPLNYGYTF. CDR3 sequence (DNA): TGTGCCAGCAGCGTAGTAGCGGGACAGCCTCTTAACTATGGCTACACCTTC.

The chain is built from TRBV11-3 and TRBJ2-5; possibly TRBD2 for D (5 bases). Germline loops: CDR1 SGHNT, CDR2 YENEEA. V lost 2 bases, J lost 5 bases, and 12 bases lay in between. The CDR3 sequence is 14 residues long. The CDR3 is CASSLTASTETQYF. CDR3 in DNA: TGTGCCAGCAGCTTAACAGCTAGCACGGAGACCCAGTACTTC.

This clone came up a few times. CDR3: CASSYVSYSGNTIYF. The CDR3 DNA follows: TGTGCCAGCAGTTACGTATCCTACTCTGGAAACACCATATATTTT. The rearrangement uses TRBV6-6 and TRBJ1-3, with unresolved D. There are 15 residues in the CDR3. V was pared by 2 bases and J by 0 bases, with 8 bases between. The germline V gene has CDR1 MNHNY and CDR2 SVGAGI (reference sequence).

V and J are TRBV6-6 and TRBJ1-1; no firm D call. The CDR3 runs to 13 residues. The ends were cut back, 6 bases at V and 1 base at J, with 9 bases in the middle. Germline CDR1 and CDR2: MNHNY and SVGAGI (reference sequence). Here the CDR3 DNA reads TGTGCCAGCAGCCAGAAGTCGAACACTGAAGCTTTCTTT. Amino acid sequence: CASSQKSNTEAFF.

This clone was recorded a few times. The chain is built from TRBV6-1 and TRBJ2-2; a possible D gene is TRBD2 (6 bases). V lost 5 bases, J lost 3 bases, and 13 bases lay in between. The CDR3 extends over 15 amino acids. The germline V gene has CDR1 MNHNS and CDR2 SASEGT. The CDR3 nucleotides are TGTGCCAGCAGTTTGACTAGGGCCTACACCGGGGAGCTGTTTTTT. Translating gives CASSLTRAYTGELFF.